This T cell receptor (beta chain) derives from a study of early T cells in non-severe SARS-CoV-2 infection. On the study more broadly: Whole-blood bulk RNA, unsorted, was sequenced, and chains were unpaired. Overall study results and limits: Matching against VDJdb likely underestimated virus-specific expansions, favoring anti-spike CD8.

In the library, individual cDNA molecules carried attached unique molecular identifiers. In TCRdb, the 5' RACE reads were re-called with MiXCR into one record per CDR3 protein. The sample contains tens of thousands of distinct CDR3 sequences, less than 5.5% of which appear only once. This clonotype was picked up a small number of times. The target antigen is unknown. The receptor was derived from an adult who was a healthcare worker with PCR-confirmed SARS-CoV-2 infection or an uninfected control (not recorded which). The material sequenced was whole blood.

The CDR3 is CASSYAEMNTEAFF. CDR3 bases: TGTGCCAGCAGTTACGCAGAAATGAACACTGAAGCTTTCTTT. This chain links TRBV6-6 with TRBJ1-1; D not certain. Trimming cost V 2 bases and J 0 bases, with 7 bases left between them. Germline-derived CDR1 and CDR2 are MNHNY and SVGAGI (reference sequence). CDR3 size: 14 residues.